A single sample is the source of the 13 T cell receptor beta chains below, sequenced in a study of beta chain features in type 1 diabetes. TCRB transcripts that were expressed got sequenced, as all of the isolated RNA had been reverse transcribed. The method was immunoSEQ multiplex PCR; TCRdb's version includes in-frame clones alone and lacks a portion of them. The sample holds a few hundred thousand clones, about 20% seen once. Sequenced material: naive CD4+ T cells from blood. Source of these receptors: a woman aged 18-35 years in good health.

J is TRBJ1-1 and V is TRBV30; 7 nucleotides match TRBD1. There are 13 residues in the CDR3. J gave up 4 bases and V 4 bases, and 6 bases lay outside the gene matches. CDR1 and CDR2 from the germline V gene are GTSNPN and SVGIG (reference sequence). As DNA, the CDR3 is TGTGCCTGGATAAACAGGGGCGGCACTGAAGCTTTCTTT. Translated: CAWINRGGTEAFF. Complete variable domain (other parts from reference TRBV30 and TRBJ1-1): SQTIHQWPATLVQPVGSPLSLECTVEGTSNPNLYWYRQAAGRGLQLLFYSVGIGQISSEVPQNLSASRPQDRQFILSSKKLLLSDSGFYLCAWINRGGTEAFFGQGTRLTVV.

CDR3 region: CASSPQGFGGEQYF. As DNA, the CDR3 is TGTGCCAGCAGTCCCCAAGGTTTTGGCGGCGAGCAGTACTTC. This chain links TRBV25-1 with TRBJ2-7; no firm D call. The CDR3 runs 14 residues. V lost 5 bases and J 6 bases, leaving 17 bases between the germline ends. From germline, CDR1 is MGHDK and CDR2 SYGVNS.

CDR3 amino acids: CASDRGLSTYEQYF. CDR3 bases: TGTGCCAGCGACAGGGGGCTAAGCACCTACGAGCAGTACTTC. The chain is built from TRBV5-6 and TRBJ2-7; 10 bases align to TRBD1. The V segment lost 7 bases and the J segment 2 bases; nucleotides outside the gene matches: 6. CDR1 is SGHDT and CDR2 is YYEEEE in the germline V gene. This CDR3 comprises 14 residues.

This chain links TRBV30 with TRBJ1-2, with 7 positions matching TRBD1. This CDR3 spans 13 amino acids. Germline V gives CDR1 GTSNPN, CDR2 SVGIG (reference sequence). V gave up 3 bases and J gave up 4 bases; unmatched junction bases: 5. CDR3: CAWSPTGRYGYTF. CDR3 DNA sequence: TGTGCCTGGAGCCCGACAGGGCGCTATGGCTACACCTTC. Full variable domain (remainder filled in from reference TRBV30 and TRBJ1-2): SQTIHQWPATLVQPVGSPLSLECTVEGTSNPNLYWYRQAAGRGLQLLFYSVGIGQISSEVPQNLSASRPQDRQFILSSKKLLLSDSGFYLCAWSPTGRYGYTFGSGTRLTVV.

This chain uses TRBV5-1 with TRBJ2-1; TRBD2 agrees at 7 bases. Germline loops: CDR1 SGHRS, CDR2 YFSETQ. The CDR3 spans 16 residues. The trim removed 3 bases at V and 8 bases at J, leaving 14 bases unmatched. In nucleotides, the CDR3 is TGCGCCAGCAGCTCAACCGTAATGGCGGGAGCGGATGAGCAGTTCTTC. As protein: CASSSTVMAGADEQFF.

Concerning this clone itself: In the same sample, other DNA sequences code for this CDR3. V and J are TRBV30 and TRBJ1-1, with TRBD1 as a possible D gene (5 bases). Germline V lookup: CDR1 GTSNPN, CDR2 SVGIG (reference sequence). The CDR3 has 13 amino acids. V shed 0 bases and J shed 5 bases, with 10 bases lying between them. CDR3 residues: CAWSVGGRTEAFF. DNA of the CDR3: TGTGCCTGGAGTGTCGGGGGTCGGACTGAAGCTTTCTTT.

The chain combines TRBV5-4 with TRBJ1-2, with D perhaps matching TRBD1 (6 bases). The germline gives CDR1 SGHNT, CDR2 YYREEE (reference sequence). The CDR3 has 12 amino acids. The ends were cut back, 4 bases at V and 4 bases at J, with 8 bases in the middle. The CDR3 here is CASSEDSYGYTF. CDR3 coding DNA: TGTGCCAGCAGCGAGGACAGCTATGGCTACACCTTC.

The V gene is TRBV5-1, the J gene TRBJ2-1; maybe TRBD1 (6 bases). The germline V gene has CDR1 SGHRS and CDR2 YFSETQ. The CDR3 sequence is 14 residues long. Trimming removed 6 bases at V and 9 bases at J, with 19 bases between. This chain's CDR3 is CASTATGLGSEQFF. In DNA, the CDR3 is TGCGCCAGCACCGCGACAGGTCTGGGTAGTGAGCAGTTCTTC.

The chain has TRBV11-2 and TRBJ1-5; D uncertain. Germline V lookup: CDR1 SGHAT, CDR2 FQNNGV. The CDR3 consists of 15 residues. The V and J ends lost 1 base and 8 bases respectively, with 15 bases between them. The CDR3 spells CASSLVSGSREPQHF. DNA of the CDR3: TGTGCCAGCAGCTTAGTGTCAGGCAGCCGAGAGCCCCAGCATTTT.

Only a few counts were recorded for this clone. The J gene is TRBJ1-2, the V gene TRBV2; the match to TRBD1 covers 8 bases. Germline assignment: CDR1 SNHLY and CDR2 FYNNEI. V lost 6 bases and J lost 2; bases outside the gene matches: 8. There are 15 residues in the CDR3. CDR3 sequence reads: CASSGTWTGNYGYTF. The CDR3, as DNA: TGTGCCAGCAGCGGTACCTGGACAGGGAACTATGGCTACACCTTC. The full variable domain, with the rest looked up from reference TRBV2 and TRBJ1-2, is EPEVTQTPSHQVTQMGQEVILRCVPISNHLYFYWYRQILGQKVEFLVSFYNNEISEKSEIFDDQFSVERPDGSNFTLKIRSTKLEDSAMYFCASSGTWTGNYGYTFGSGTRLTVV.

This clone was seen a few times. V usage is TRBV7-3 and J usage is TRBJ1-2; the D is unclear. V lost 2 bases and J lost 1, with 5 bases in between. CDR3 length equals 13 residues. In germline, CDR1 is SGHTA, CDR2 FQGTGA. The CDR3 reads CASSLGGNYGYTF. The CDR3 DNA reads TGTGCCAGCAGCTTAGGCGGTAACTATGGCTACACCTTC.

This clone has just a few counts. The V call is TRBV7-2, the J call TRBJ2-7; D remains unclear. The germline CDR1 and CDR2 sequences are SGHTA and FQGNSA. CDR3 size: 15 residues. V lost 5 bases, J lost 2 bases, and 16 bases lay in between. CDR3 residues: CASSPNSRATYEQYF. As DNA, the CDR3 is TGTGCCAGCAGCCCCAACTCGAGAGCCACCTACGAGCAGTACTTC.

Only a few counts were recorded for this clone. This CDR3 is CASRQVAGGDEQFF. In nucleotides, the CDR3 is TGTGCCAGTAGACAGGTAGCGGGGGGGGATGAGCAGTTCTTC. The genes are TRBV19 and TRBJ2-1; the match to TRBD2 covers 11 bases. The CDR3 sequence is 14 residues long. Germline V lookup: CDR1 LNHDA, CDR2 SQIVND (reference sequence). The ends lost 6 bases at V and 8 bases at J; junction bases unmatched: 6.